The rows below give T cell receptor beta chains drawn from one sample of a study of regulatory T cells in long-lasting Graves disease. MiXCR, run by TCRdb on the multiplex PCR reads, gives a single entry per CDR3 protein. The data show around 460,000 distinct CDR3 sequences, roughly 23% seen once. Sequencing used peripheral blood mononuclear cells (PBMCs), obtained when the disease was refractory, from a patient treated with antithyroid drugs. Receptors originate from a female donor with Graves disease. Each CDR3 is given with its conserved first and last residue. The D gene is left open where the match is weak. Clone size appears in some rows only: once, few, many, or a class for an expanded clone.

clone_size,j_call,v_call,d_call,cdr3_nt,cdr3_aa
few,TRBJ1-4,TRBV5-5,NA,TGTGCCAGCAGCACCAACCTCCAGGTGGGGGTCGGAATTGGAAAACTGTTTTTT,CASSTNLQVGVGIGKLFF
few,TRBJ1-5,TRBV27,NA,TGTGCCAGCCAGTACAACATCAATCGGCCCCAGCATTTT,CASQYNINRPQHF
NA,TRBJ2-7,TRBV5-5,NA,TGTGCCAGCAGCCACACCCCCTACTACGAGCAGTACTTC,CASSHTPYYEQYF
many,TRBJ1-5,TRBV6-1,TRBD1,TGTGCCAGCAGCCGACAGGGGAATCAGCCCCAGCATTTT,CASSRQGNQPQHF
NA,TRBJ2-7,TRBV7-8,NA,TGTGCCAGCAGCTTAGTCCCGGACTCCCCCCCCGAGCAGTACTTC,CASSLVPDSPPEQYF
NA,TRBJ2-5,TRBV27,NA,TGTGCCAGCAGTTTGGTGTACCAAGAGACCCAGTACTTC,CASSLVYQETQYF
NA,TRBJ2-1,TRBV10-3,TRBD2,TGTGCCATCGTGGGGACTATGGCGGGGGATGAGCAGTTCTTC,CAIVGTMAGDEQFF
NA,TRBJ2-7,TRBV13,TRBD2,TGTGCCAGCAGCTTACGCGGGAGGAGCTCCTACGAGCAGTACTTC,CASSLRGRSSYEQYF
few,TRBJ2-2,TRBV5-1,NA,TGCGCCAGCAGCGCAACCGGGACACCGAACACCGGGGAGCTGTTTTTT,CASSATGTPNTGELFF
NA,TRBJ1-6,TRBV9,NA,TGTGCCAGCAGCTCACGACGGGGGGAAAGTTCGAATTCACCCCTCCACTTT,CASSSRRGESSNSPLHF
many,TRBJ2-7,TRBV6-1,NA,TGTGCCAGCAGTACCGGGGCTCCATGGCAGTACTTC,CASSTGAPWQYF
many,TRBJ2-5,TRBV2,TRBD1,TGTGCCAGCAGAACCGGGACAGGGGAAGAGACCCAGTACTTC,CASRTGTGEETQYF
few,TRBJ1-5,TRBV9,NA,TGTGCCAGCAGCGTAGATGGGCAGGTGTACGATCCCCAGCATTTT,CASSVDGQVYDPQHF
NA,TRBJ1-1,TRBV29-1,NA,TGCAGCGGCCAATCAGGACGGAGCACTGAAGCTTTCTTT,CSGQSGRSTEAFF
NA,TRBJ2-4,TRBV7-9,NA,TGTGCCAGCAGCTCCGGCCCAGCGGCGACCAAAAACATTCAGTACTTC,CASSSGPAATKNIQYF
many,TRBJ1-4,TRBV13,NA,TGTGCCAGCACCGCGGCACCTAATGAAAAACTGTTTTTT,CASTAAPNEKLFF
NA,TRBJ1-1,TRBV7-6,TRBD1,TGTGCCAGCAGCTTAGGACGGACAGGGACTAACACTGAAGCTTTCTTT,CASSLGRTGTNTEAFF
many,TRBJ1-1,TRBV12-3/TRBV12-4,TRBD1,TGTGCCAGCAGCTTAGACAGGGGGGTCACTGAAGCTTTCTTT,CASSLDRGVTEAFF
few,TRBJ2-1,TRBV7-2,NA,TGTGCCAGCAGCTTATACCTCGTTGGGGACTCCCCTCCGCTCTTC,CASSLYLVGDSPPLF
few,TRBJ1-1,TRBV5-1,TRBD1,TGCGCCAGCAGCAGAGACAGGGAATACACTGAAGCTTTCTTT,CASSRDREYTEAFF
NA,TRBJ2-1,TRBV3-1,TRBD2,TGTGCCAGCAGCCAGCGGGGGGGGGCCAATGAGCAGTTCTTC,CASSQRGGANEQFF
many,TRBJ2-7,TRBV6-1,TRBD2,TGTGCCAGCAGTGGCCTCGGACTAGCGGGGGCCTACGAGCAGTACTTC,CASSGLGLAGAYEQYF
NA,TRBJ1-2,TRBV7-9,NA,TGTGCCAGCAGCTTTGGGGCTTTGGGATATGACTACACCTTC,CASSFGALGYDYTF
many,TRBJ2-4,TRBV20-1,NA,TGCAGTGCTAGAGAGAGAGTCCCAGCCAAAAACATTCAGTACTTC,CSARERVPAKNIQYF
many,TRBJ2-7,TRBV12-3/TRBV12-4,NA,TGTGCCAGCAGTTTTCCCCCTGTGACTGAGCAGTACTTC,CASSFPPVTEQYF
few,TRBJ2-7,TRBV27,TRBD2,TGTGCCAGCAGTTCTAGCGGCACGGGGCTCGAGCAGTACTTC,CASSSSGTGLEQYF
NA,TRBJ2-7,TRBV30,NA,TGTGCCTGGAAGGGACTTGGCTACGAGCAGTACTTC,CAWKGLGYEQYF
many,TRBJ1-2,TRBV15,NA,TGTGCCACCAGCAGAACTTATGAGGACTATGGCTACACCTTC,CATSRTYEDYGYTF
NA,TRBJ1-3,TRBV7-2,TRBD1,TGTGCCAGCAGTAGAGGACAGGCCTCTGGAAACACCATATATTTT,CASSRGQASGNTIYF
many,TRBJ1-6,TRBV10-3,NA,TGTGCCATCAGTGAGTCGGGGGATTCACCCCTCCACTTT,CAISESGDSPLHF
few,TRBJ1-2,TRBV24-1,NA,TGTGCCACCAGTGCAGGGGCCCTCTATGGCTACACCTTC,CATSAGALYGYTF
few,TRBJ1-1,TRBV7-9,NA,TGTGCCTCGTCATGGCAGGGAGGCGATGAAGCTTTCTTT,CASSWQGGDEAFF
NA,TRBJ2-1,TRBV5-1,NA,TGCGCCAGCAGCTTGGCCGGGACATGGGATGAGCAGTTCTTC,CASSLAGTWDEQFF
many,TRBJ2-5,TRBV6-5,NA,TGTGCCAGCAGTTACTCGACTAGAGAAGAGACCCAGTACTTC,CASSYSTREETQYF
NA,TRBJ1-5,TRBV7-8,NA,TGTGCCAGCAGCTTAGCTCAGGCTTTGAGCAATCAGCCCCAGCATTTT,CASSLAQALSNQPQHF
few,TRBJ1-1,TRBV6-1,TRBD1,TGTGCCAGCAGGGACCGGACAGGGGGCGATCCGAACACTGAAGCTTTCTTT,CASRDRTGGDPNTEAFF
many,TRBJ2-7,TRBV28,NA,TGTGCCAGCAGTCATAGCTCCTACGAGCAGTACTTC,CASSHSSYEQYF
many,TRBJ1-2,TRBV30,TRBD1,TGTGCCTGGGGTGAAGGGACAGGGAATGGCTACACCTTC,CAWGEGTGNGYTF
many,TRBJ2-2,TRBV6-5,NA,TGTGCCAGCAGTTATCACGGCCGTAACGGGGAGCTGTTTTTT,CASSYHGRNGELFF
many,TRBJ2-2,TRBV2,TRBD1,TGTGCCAGCAGTTTCCTACCAATCGGGACAGCCAACGCCGGGGAGCTGTTTTTT,CASSFLPIGTANAGELFF
NA,TRBJ1-1,TRBV6-1,NA,TGTGCCAGCAGTGAGGCCTTCAACACTGAAGCTTTCTTT,CASSEAFNTEAFF
once,TRBJ2-6,TRBV6-1,NA,TGCGCCAGCGGATTCACATTAAACCCGGGACAAATCTCTGGGGCCAACGTCCTGACTTTC,CASGFTLNPGQISGANVLTF
many,TRBJ1-1,TRBV29-1,TRBD1,TGCAGCACTCGACAGGGGATGAACACTGAAGCTTTCTTT,CSTRQGMNTEAFF
NA,TRBJ1-5,TRBV5-6,NA,TGTGCCAGCAGCCTGAGCCCCGATCAGCCCCAGCATTTT,CASSLSPDQPQHF
many,TRBJ2-5,TRBV28,TRBD1,TGTGCCAGCAGTTTAGTGGGACAGGGGGCCCTTGAGACCCAGTACTTC,CASSLVGQGALETQYF
NA,TRBJ2-5,TRBV5-8,NA,TGTGCCAGCAGCCGGCGGGTCCCCGAGACCCAGTACTTC,CASSRRVPETQYF
NA,TRBJ2-7,TRBV6-1,NA,TGTGCCAGCAGCCCGGTATTATTTCGAGGAGCCCTGGAGCAGTACTTC,CASSPVLFRGALEQYF
few,TRBJ2-1,TRBV19,NA,TGTGCCAGTAGTATCCTGCCCGGGGGAGATGAGCAGTTCTTC,CASSILPGGDEQFF
NA,TRBJ1-5,TRBV7-2,NA,TGTGCCAGCAGCTTAATCCCAGGGGATCAGCCCCAGCATTTT,CASSLIPGDQPQHF
NA,TRBJ1-2,TRBV5-5,NA,TGTGCCAGCAGTTCTCCGGGGGCAGGCACCTTC,CASSSPGAGTF
few,TRBJ2-1,TRBV2,NA,TGTGCCAGCAGTGAGGAAGGGGGGGACCTGGCCGCCAATGAGCAGTTCTTC,CASSEEGGDLAANEQFF